The 8 T cell receptor beta chains below were found in one sample sequenced in a study of OX40 agonist ivuxolimab in advanced cancers. Library method: the immunoSEQ multiplex PCR assay. TCRdb provides this immuneACCESS table in a form limited to in-frame rearrangements. Some clones are lacking; in checked studies, under half of them reflect an unresolved V gene, and why the rest are absent is not known. This sample lists tens of thousands of clones; less than 90% were detected once. The top ten clonotypes cover more than 20% of the sample. The sequenced sample was CD4+ or CD8+ T cells sorted from blood, obtained in a trial of the OX40 agonist ivuxolimab. Receptors originate from an adult with an advanced solid tumor such as melanoma, head and neck, liver or kidney cancer.

V and J are TRBV4-2 and TRBJ2-5, with TRBD1 matching 9 bases. The germline gives CDR1 LGHNA, CDR2 YNFKEQ. Trimming removed 3 bases from V and 5 bases from J; junction bases left unmatched: 10. This CDR3 has 16 residues. DNA of the CDR3: TGTGCCAGCAGCCACAAAGACAGGGGGATTGAGGAGACCCAGTACTTC. This gives the protein CASSHKDRGIEETQYF.

The V gene is TRBV28, the J gene TRBJ2-6; D uncertain. Trimming took 3 bases from V and 1 from J, leaving 4 bases between them. The CDR3 runs 14 residues. Germline loops: CDR1 MDHEN, CDR2 SYDVKM. For the CDR3, the DNA is TGTGCCAGCAGTTTTAGTTCTGGGGCCAACGTCCTGACTTTC. Translating gives CASSFSSGANVLTF.

The CDR3 DNA follows: TGTGCCAGCAGAGGTATAAACACGGGCCACTATGGCTACACCTTC. Its translation is CASRGINTGHYGYTF. The rearrangement joins TRBV27 to TRBJ1-2; D unresolved. The germline gives CDR1 MNHEY, CDR2 SMNVEV (reference sequence). V lost 6 bases to trimming and J lost 3 bases, with 17 bases between them. The CDR3 extends over 15 amino acids.

V and J are TRBV2 and TRBJ2-3; 7 bases agree with TRBD2. The CDR3 extends over 12 amino acids. Germline V gene sequence: CDR1 SNHLY, CDR2 FYNNEI. CDR3 in DNA: TGTGCTACCAGACTAGCTTCAGATACGCAGTATTTT. Protein product: CATRLASDTQYF.

Only one count was recorded for this clone. This sequence joins TRBV6-5 and TRBJ2-5; D may be TRBD1 (5 bases). Germline V gene lookup returns CDR1 MNHEY and CDR2 SVGAGI. V dropped 5 bases and J dropped 5 bases, with 12 bases sitting between them. This CDR3 spans 13 amino acids. The CDR3, as DNA: TGTGCCAGCAGTCTTCTGACAGTGGAGACCCAGTACTTC. Amino acids: CASSLLTVETQYF.

A single count supports this clone. This rearrangement joins TRBV9 to TRBJ2-3; 8 bases fit TRBD2. The V gene's germline CDR1 is SGDLS and CDR2 YYNGEE. After removal of 0 bases from V and 6 bases from J, the junction contained 15 bases not matched to a gene. The CDR3 length is 18 residues. CDR3 sequence: CASSVGETSAGTWDTQYF. The CDR3 nucleotides read TGTGCCAGCAGCGTAGGGGAGACTAGCGCTGGAACTTGGGATACGCAGTATTTT.

Turning to this clone: At one end the junction does not follow the germline gene, possibly because of a read error. This chain joins TRBV7-7 and TRBJ2-7; 14 bases are shared with TRBD2. Germline lookup yields CDR1 SSHAT and CDR2 FNYEAQ (reference sequence). This CDR3 has 18 amino acids. CDR3 amino acids: CASSARPGLAGDRNEQYF. DNA of the CDR3: TGTGCTAGCAGCGCACGACCGGGACTAGCGGGAGATCGAAACGAGCAGTACTTC.

The chain links TRBV6-7 to TRBJ2-1, with D hard to call. TRBV6-7 is placed among ORFs of uncertain function. The V end lost 5 bases, the J end lost 4 bases, and 24 bases lay between the germline ends. This CDR3 region has 18 residues. CDR3: CASSLPRCGTATYNEQFF. The CDR3, as DNA: TGTGCCAGCAGTCTACCTCGTTGTGGAACGGCGACGTACAATGAGCAGTTCTTC.